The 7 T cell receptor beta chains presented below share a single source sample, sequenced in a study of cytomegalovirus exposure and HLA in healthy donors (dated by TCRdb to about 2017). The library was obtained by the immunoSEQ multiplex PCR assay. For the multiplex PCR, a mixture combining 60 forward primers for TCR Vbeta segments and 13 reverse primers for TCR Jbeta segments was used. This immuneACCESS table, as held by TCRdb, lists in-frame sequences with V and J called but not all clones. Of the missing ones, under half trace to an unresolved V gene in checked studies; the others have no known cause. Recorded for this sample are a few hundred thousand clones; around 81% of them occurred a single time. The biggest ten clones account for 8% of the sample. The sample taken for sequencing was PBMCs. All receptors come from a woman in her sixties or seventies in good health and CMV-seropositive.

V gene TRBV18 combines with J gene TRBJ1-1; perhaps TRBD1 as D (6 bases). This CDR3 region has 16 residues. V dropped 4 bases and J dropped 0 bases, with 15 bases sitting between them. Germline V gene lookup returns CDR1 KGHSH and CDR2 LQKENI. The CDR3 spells CASSHRDTALNTEAFF. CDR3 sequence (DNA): TGTGCCAGCTCACACCGGGACACCGCTTTGAACACTGAAGCTTTCTTT.

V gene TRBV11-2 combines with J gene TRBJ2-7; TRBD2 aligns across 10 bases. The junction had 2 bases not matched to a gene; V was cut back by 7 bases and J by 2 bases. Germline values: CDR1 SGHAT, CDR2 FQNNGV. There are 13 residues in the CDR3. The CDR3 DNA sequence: TGTGCCAGCATCCTAGCGGGAGCCTACGAGCAGTACTTC. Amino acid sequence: CASILAGAYEQYF.

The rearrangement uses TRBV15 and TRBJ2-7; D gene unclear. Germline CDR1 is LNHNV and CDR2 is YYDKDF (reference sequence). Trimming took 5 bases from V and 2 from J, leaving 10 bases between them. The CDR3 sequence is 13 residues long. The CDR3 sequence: CATSGLTPYEQYF. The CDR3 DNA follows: TGTGCCACCAGCGGCCTCACACCCTACGAGCAGTACTTC.

CDR3 in DNA: TGTGCCCAAGATCGATCACTAGCCAAAAACATTCAGTACTTC. Translated, it gives CAQDRSLAKNIQYF. V gene TRBV19 combines with J gene TRBJ2-4; D call uncertain. The V end lost 11 bases, the J end lost 0 bases, and 14 bases lay between the germline ends. CDR1 is LNHDA, CDR2 SQIVND, per germline (reference sequence). The CDR3 consists of 14 residues.

Here the CDR3 reads CASSLRTSGFSYEQYF. The CDR3 nucleotides are TGTGCCAGCAGCCTTAGGACTAGCGGGTTTTCCTACGAGCAGTACTTC. This rearrangement joins TRBV7-8 to TRBJ2-7; TRBD2 aligns across 11 bases. J was trimmed by 1 base and V by 5 bases; bases with no gene match: 7. The CDR3 consists of 16 residues. CDR1 SGHVS and CDR2 FQNEAQ come from the germline V gene.

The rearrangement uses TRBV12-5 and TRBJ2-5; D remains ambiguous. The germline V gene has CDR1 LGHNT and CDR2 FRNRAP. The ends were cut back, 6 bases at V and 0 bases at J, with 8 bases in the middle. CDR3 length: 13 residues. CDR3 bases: TGTGCTAGTGGAACACAGTACCAAGAGACCCAGTACTTC. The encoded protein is CASGTQYQETQYF.

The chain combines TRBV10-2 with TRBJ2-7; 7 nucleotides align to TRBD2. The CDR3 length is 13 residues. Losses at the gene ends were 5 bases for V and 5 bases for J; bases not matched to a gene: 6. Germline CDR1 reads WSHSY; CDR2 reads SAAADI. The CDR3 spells CASSSAGVNEQYF. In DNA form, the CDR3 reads TGCGCCAGCAGTTCTGCGGGAGTGAACGAGCAGTACTTC.